This T cell receptor beta chain was recorded in a study of shared clonotypes between healthy human individuals. Looked up from germline, CDR1 is DFQATT and CDR2 is SNEGSKA (reference sequence). This CDR3 has 11 amino acids. Deletions cut 6 bases from V and 2 bases from J, with 7 bases between. TCRdb's copy holds only in-frame clones and misses some; the assay was immunoSEQ multiplex PCR. Here the sample spans 2 million to 2.5 million clones, more than 85% being singletons. General observations from the study: Memory subsets generally showed lower estimated richness than naive subsets. The generation probabilities recorded for non-shared clonotypes fell below those of clonotypes shared by all four donors. Clonotype sharing among donors likely depends on sequencing depth.

As for this clone: Its antigen is currently unknown. Additional DNA sequences in this sample encode the identical CDR3.

The origin of this receptor is a man younger than 30 in good health. Some clones in this sample may be carry-over from other donors' samples. The sequencing sample was made of naive CD4+ T cells from PBMCs. As to subset: CD45RA+ positively selected. The chain uses TRBV20-1 and TRBJ1-2; D is perhaps TRBD1 (5 bases). CDR3 DNA: TGCAGTGCGAGGGACAACTATGGCTACACCTTC. Protein: CSARDNYGYTF.